Detailed here is one TCR beta chain. This specimen belongs to a study of blood T cell repertoires in COVID-19. Turning to the study itself: The United States, Italy and Spain were the sources of the acute and convalescent COVID-19 samples. Nucleic acid was either cDNA or gDNA, and it came from T cells, B-cell-depleted T cells, or PBMCs.

Authors' methods: Amplification from reference gene primers served as the basis for estimated nucleated cell counts. Only in-frame clones appear in the TCRdb table, and some are missing; sequencing was by immunoSEQ multiplex PCR. V, J and clone size reflect that table, while D and trimming were determined from the DNA. Of some 100,000 clones in the sample, around 81% were seen once. Trimming took 1 base from V and 4 from J; bases not matched to a gene: 4. The V gene's germline CDR1 is MGHRA and CDR2 YSYEKL. This CDR3 region has 15 residues. This receptor was identified in a man between 50 and 59 years old with active or convalescent COVID-19. Sequenced sample: peripheral blood. J is TRBJ1-5 and V is TRBV4-1; 7 bases are a match to TRBD1. The chain's CDR3 is CASSQAGGGNQPQHF. The CDR3 DNA sequence: TGCGCCAGCAGCCAAGCAGGGGGTGGTAATCAGCCCCAGCATTTT.